The following is a T cell receptor beta chain sequence with its context. The CDR3 length is 17 residues. Germline V gives CDR1 SGHRS, CDR2 YFSETQ. V was clipped by 0 bases and J by 0 bases; unmatched bases: 7. Methods used by the authors: Cell counts per sample came from amplifying reference gene primers. Here immunoSEQ multiplex PCR was the method, and the copy in TCRdb shows in-frame clones only, minus some. D and trimming come from the DNA, and the V and J calls and clone size come from that table. The profile shows 65,000 to 85,000 clones, around 90% of them singletons. The data derive from a study of blood T cell repertoires in COVID-19. Looking at the study overall: There were acute and convalescent COVID-19 samples, and they came from the United States, Italy and Spain. In each case, the material was cDNA or gDNA derived from T cells, B-cell-depleted T cells, or PBMCs.

The V gene is TRBV5-1, the J gene TRBJ2-5, with 8 bases identical to TRBD2. This receptor was taken from a human donor in a cohort sampled during active COVID-19. Material for sequencing was peripheral blood. Here the CDR3 DNA reads TGCGCCAGCAGCTTGGCTCCAGCGGGGGCGTACCAAGAGACCCAGTACTTC. It encodes CASSLAPAGAYQETQYF. Using reference TRBV5-1 and TRBJ2-5 for the parts outside the CDR3, the full variable domain is KAGVTQTPRYLIKTRGQQVTLSCSPISGHRSVSWYQQTPGQGLQFLFEYFSETQRNKGNFPGRFSGRQFSNSRSEMNVSTLELGDSALYLCASSLAPAGAYQETQYFGPGTRLLVL.